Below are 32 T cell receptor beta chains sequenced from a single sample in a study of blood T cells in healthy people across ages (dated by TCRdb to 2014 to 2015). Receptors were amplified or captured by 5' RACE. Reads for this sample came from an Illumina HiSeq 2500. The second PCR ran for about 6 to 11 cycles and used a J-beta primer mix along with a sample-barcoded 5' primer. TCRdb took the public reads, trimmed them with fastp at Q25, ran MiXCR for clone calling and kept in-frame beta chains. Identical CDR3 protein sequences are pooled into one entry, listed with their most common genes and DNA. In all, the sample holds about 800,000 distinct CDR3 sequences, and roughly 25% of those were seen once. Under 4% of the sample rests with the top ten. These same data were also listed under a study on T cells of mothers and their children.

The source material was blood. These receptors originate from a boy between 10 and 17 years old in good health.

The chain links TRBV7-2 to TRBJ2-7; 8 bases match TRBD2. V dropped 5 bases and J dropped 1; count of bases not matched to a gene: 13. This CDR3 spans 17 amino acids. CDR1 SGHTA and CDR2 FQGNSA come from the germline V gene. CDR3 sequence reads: CASSPRGWGTSSYEQYF. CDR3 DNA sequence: TGTGCCAGCAGCCCGAGGGGGTGGGGGACTAGTTCCTACGAGCAGTACTTC.

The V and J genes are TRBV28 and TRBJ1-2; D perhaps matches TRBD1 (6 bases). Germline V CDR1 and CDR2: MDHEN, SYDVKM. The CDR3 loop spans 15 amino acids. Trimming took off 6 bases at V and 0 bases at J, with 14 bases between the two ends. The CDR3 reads CASSSPRTANYGYTF. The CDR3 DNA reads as TGTGCCAGCAGCTCCCCGCGGACAGCTAACTATGGCTACACCTTC.

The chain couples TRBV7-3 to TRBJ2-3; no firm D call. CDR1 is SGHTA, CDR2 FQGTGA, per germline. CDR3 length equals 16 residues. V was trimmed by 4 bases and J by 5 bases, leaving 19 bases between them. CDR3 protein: CASSSPPGRSLDTQYF. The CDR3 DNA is TGTGCCAGCAGCTCCCCGCCCGGACGATCTCTAGATACGCAGTATTTT.

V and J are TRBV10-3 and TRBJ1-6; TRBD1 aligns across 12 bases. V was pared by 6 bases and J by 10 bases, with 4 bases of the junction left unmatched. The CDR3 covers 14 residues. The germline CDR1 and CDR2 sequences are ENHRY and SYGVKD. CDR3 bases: TGTGCCATCAGATCCGGGACAGGGGGCTCACCCCTCCACTTT. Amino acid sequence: CAIRSGTGGSPLHF.

The CDR3 sequence: CASSDLLGAGGPTDTQYF. In nucleotides, the CDR3 is TGTGCCAGCAGTGACCTCTTAGGCGCGGGGGGACCCACAGATACGCAGTATTTT. The V gene is TRBV25-1, the J gene TRBJ2-3; TRBD2 matches 8 bases. This CDR3 contains 18 residues. Per the germline V gene, CDR1 is MGHDK and CDR2 is SYGVNS. The V gene end was trimmed by 3 bases and the J gene end by 2 bases; junction bases not matched to a gene: 13.

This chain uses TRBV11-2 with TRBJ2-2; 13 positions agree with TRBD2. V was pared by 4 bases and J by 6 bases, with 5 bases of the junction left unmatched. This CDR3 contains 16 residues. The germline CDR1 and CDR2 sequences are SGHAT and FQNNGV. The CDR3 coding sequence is TGTGCCAGCAGCTGGACTAGCGGGAGATCCGCCGGGGAGCTGTTTTTT. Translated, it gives CASSWTSGRSAGELFF.

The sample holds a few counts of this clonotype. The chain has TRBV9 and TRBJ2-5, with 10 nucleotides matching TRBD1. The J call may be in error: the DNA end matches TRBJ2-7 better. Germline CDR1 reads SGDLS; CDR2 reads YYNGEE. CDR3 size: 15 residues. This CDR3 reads CASSEGGQGPYEQYF. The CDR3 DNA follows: TGTGCCAGCAGCGAGGGGGGACAGGGGCCCTACGAGCAGTACTTC.

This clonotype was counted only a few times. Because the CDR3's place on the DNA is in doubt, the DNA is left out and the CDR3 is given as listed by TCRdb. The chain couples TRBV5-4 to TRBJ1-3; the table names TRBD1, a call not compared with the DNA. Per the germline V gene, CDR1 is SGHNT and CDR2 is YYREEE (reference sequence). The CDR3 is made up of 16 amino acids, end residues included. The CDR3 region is CASSLVAGGSGNTIYF.

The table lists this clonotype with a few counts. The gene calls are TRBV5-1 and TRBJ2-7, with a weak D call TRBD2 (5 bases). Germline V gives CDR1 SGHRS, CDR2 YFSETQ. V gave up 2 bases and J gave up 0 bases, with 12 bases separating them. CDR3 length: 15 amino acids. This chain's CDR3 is CASSLGLHSSYEQYF. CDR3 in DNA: TGCGCCAGCAGCTTAGGACTCCACAGCTCCTACGAGCAGTACTTC.

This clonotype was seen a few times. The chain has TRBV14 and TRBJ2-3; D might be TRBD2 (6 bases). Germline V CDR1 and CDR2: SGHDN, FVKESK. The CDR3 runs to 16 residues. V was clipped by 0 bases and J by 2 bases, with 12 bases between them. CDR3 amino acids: CASSQDGSFFTDTQYF. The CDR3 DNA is TGTGCCAGCAGCCAAGACGGGAGTTTCTTCACAGATACGCAGTATTTT.

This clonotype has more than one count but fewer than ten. CDR3: CASTRQGVNEQFF. CDR3 nucleotides: TGTGCCAGCACGAGACAGGGCGTGAATGAGCAGTTCTTC. The V call is TRBV3-1, the J call TRBJ2-1, with 7 bases matching TRBD1. CDR1 is LGHDT and CDR2 is YNNKEL in the germline V gene (reference sequence). The CDR3 contains 13 residues. J was trimmed by 7 bases and V by 7 bases; bases with no gene match: 7.

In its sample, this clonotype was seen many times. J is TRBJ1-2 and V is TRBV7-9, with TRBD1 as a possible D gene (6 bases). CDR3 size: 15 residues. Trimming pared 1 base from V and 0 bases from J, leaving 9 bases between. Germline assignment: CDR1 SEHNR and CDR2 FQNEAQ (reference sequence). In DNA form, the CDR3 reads TGTGCCAGCAGCTTAGTAGGGACACCTAACTATGGCTACACCTTC. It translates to CASSLVGTPNYGYTF.

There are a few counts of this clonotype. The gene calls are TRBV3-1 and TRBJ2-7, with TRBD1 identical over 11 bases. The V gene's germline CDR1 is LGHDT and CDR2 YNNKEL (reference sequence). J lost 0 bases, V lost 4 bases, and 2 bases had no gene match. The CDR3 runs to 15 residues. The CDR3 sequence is CASSPGTGGSYEQYF. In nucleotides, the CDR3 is TGTGCCAGCAGCCCCGGGACAGGGGGCTCCTACGAGCAGTACTTC.

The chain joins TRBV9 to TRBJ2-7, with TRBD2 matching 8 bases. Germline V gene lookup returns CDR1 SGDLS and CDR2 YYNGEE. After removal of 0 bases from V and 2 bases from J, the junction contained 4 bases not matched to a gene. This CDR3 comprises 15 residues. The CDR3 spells CASSVGGGLAYEQYF. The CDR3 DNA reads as TGTGCCAGCAGCGTAGGAGGGGGACTAGCCTACGAGCAGTACTTC.

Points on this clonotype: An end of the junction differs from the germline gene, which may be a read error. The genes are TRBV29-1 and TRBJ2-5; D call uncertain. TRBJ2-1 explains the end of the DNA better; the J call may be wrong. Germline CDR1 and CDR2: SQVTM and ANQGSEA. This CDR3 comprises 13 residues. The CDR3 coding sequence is TGCGGCGTGAGTAGAGAGGCACAGAATGAGCAGTTCTTC. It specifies CGVSREAQNEQFF.

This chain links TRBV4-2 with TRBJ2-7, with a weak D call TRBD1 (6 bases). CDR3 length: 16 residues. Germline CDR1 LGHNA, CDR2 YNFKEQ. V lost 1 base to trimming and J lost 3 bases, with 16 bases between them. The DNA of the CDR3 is TGTGCCAGCAGCCAAGCTCAAGGACAGACGGGCTACGAGCAGTACTTC. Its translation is CASSQAQGQTGYEQYF.

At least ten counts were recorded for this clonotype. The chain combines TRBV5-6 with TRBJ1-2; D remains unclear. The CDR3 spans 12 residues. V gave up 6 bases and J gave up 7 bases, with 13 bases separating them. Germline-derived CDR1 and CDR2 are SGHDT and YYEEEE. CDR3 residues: CASTVRRAGYTF. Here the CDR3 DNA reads TGTGCCAGCACCGTTAGGAGGGCTGGCTACACCTTC. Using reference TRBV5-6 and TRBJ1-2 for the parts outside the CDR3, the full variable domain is DAGVTQSPTHLIKTRGQQVTLRCSPKSGHDTVSWYQQALGQGPQFIFQYYEEEERQRGNFPDRFSGHQFPNYSSELNVNALLLGDSALYLCASTVRRAGYTFGSGTRLTVV.

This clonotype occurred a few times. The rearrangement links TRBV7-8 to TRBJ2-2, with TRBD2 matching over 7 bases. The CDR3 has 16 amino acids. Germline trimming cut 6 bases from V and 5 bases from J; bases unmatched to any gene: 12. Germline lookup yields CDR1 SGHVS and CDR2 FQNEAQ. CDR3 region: CASSHLSGEGTGELFF. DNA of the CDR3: TGTGCCAGCAGTCACCTCAGCGGGGAGGGGACCGGGGAGCTGTTTTTT.

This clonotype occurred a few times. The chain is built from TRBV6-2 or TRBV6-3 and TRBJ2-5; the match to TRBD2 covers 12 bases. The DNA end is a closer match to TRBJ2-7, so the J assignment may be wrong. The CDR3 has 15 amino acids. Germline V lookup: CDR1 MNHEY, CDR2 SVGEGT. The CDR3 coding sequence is TGTGCCAGCACTTCTAGCGGGAGGGCCCTCGGCGAGCAGTACTTC. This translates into CASTSSGRALGEQYF.

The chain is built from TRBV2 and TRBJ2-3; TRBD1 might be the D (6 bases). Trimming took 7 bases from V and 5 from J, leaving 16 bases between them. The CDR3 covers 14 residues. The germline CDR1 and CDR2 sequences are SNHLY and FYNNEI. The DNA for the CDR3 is TGTGCCAGCACGAGGAACATCAGGGGAGATACGCAGTATTTT. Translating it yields CASTRNIRGDTQYF.

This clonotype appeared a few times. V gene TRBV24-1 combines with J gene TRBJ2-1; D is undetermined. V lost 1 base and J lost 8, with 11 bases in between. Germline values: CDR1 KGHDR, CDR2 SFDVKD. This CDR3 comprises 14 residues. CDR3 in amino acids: CATSDFNSRDEQFF. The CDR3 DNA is TGTGCCACCAGTGATTTCAACAGCCGCGATGAGCAGTTCTTC.

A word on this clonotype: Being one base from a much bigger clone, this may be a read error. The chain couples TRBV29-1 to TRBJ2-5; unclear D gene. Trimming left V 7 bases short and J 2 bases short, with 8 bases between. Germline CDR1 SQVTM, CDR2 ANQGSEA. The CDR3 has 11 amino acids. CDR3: CSALTQETQYF. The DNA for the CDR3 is TGCAGCGCCCTGACTCAAGAGACCCAGTACTTC. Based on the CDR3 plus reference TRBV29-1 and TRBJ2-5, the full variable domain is SAVISQKPSRDICQRGTSLTIQCQVDSQVTMMFWYRQQPGQSLTLIATANQGSEATYESGFVIDKFPISRPNLTFSTLTVSNMSPEDSSIYLCSALTQETQYFGPGTRLLVL.

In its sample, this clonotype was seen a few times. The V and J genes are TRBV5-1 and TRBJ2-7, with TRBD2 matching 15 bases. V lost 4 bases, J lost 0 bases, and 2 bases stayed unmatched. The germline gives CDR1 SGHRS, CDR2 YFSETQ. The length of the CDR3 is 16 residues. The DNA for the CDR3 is TGCGCCAGCAGCGTGGGACTAGCGGGGGGCTCCTACGAGCAGTACTTC. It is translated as CASSVGLAGGSYEQYF.

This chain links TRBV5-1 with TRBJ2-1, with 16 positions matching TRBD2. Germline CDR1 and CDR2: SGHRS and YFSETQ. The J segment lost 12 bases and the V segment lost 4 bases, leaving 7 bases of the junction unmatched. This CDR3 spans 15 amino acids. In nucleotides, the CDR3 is TGCGCCAGCAGCCAGGGACTAGCGGGAGGGCTAGGGCAGTTCTTC. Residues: CASSQGLAGGLGQFF.

CDR3 bases: TGTGCCAGCAGTTTATCCCCGGGACAGGTTGAAGCTTTCTTT. It specifies CASSLSPGQVEAFF. The V gene is TRBV28, the J gene TRBJ1-1; 8 bases fit TRBD1. The CDR3 extends over 14 amino acids. The V and J ends lost 1 base and 7 bases, in that order; junction bases with no gene match: 5. Germline V gene sequence: CDR1 MDHEN, CDR2 SYDVKM.

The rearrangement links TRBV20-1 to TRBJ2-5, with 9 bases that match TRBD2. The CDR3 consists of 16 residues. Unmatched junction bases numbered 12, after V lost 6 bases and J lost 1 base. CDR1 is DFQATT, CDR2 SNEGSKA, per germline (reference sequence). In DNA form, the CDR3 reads TGCAGTGCCCGGTTGGCTAGCGGGACCACCCAAGAGACCCAGTACTTC. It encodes CSARLASGTTQETQYF.

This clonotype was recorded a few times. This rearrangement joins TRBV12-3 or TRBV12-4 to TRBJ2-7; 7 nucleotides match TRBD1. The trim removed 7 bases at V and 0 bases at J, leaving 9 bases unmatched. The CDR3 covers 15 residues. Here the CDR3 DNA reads TGTGCCAGCAAGCCCAGCTGGGACAGCTCCTACGAGCAGTACTTC. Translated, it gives CASKPSWDSSYEQYF.

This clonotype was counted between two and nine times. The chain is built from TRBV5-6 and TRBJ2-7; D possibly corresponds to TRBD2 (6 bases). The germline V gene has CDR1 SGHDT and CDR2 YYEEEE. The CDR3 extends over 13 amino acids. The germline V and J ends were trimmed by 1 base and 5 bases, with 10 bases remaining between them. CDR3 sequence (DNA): TGTGCCAGCAGCTTGCGGGGGTACCACGAGCAGTACTTC. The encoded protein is CASSLRGYHEQYF.

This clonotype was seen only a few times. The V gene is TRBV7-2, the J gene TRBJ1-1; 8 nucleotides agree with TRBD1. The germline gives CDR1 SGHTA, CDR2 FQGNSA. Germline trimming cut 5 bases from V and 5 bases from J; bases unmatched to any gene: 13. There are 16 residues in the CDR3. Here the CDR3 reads CASSLDRERLGTEAFF. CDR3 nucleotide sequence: TGTGCCAGCAGCCTGGACAGGGAAAGGTTGGGAACTGAAGCTTTCTTT. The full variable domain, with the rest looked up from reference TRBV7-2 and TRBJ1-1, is GAGVSQSPSNKVTEKGKDVELRCDPISGHTALYWYRQSLGQGLEFLIYFQGNSAPDKSGLPSDRFSAERTGGSVSTLTIQRTQQEDSAVYLCASSLDRERLGTEAFFGQGTRLTVV.

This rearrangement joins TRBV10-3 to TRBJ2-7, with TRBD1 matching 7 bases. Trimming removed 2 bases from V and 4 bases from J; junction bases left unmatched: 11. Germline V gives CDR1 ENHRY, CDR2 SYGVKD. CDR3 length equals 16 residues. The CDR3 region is CAISELVTGKTYEQYF. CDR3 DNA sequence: TGTGCCATCAGTGAGCTCGTGACAGGGAAAACTTACGAGCAGTACTTC.

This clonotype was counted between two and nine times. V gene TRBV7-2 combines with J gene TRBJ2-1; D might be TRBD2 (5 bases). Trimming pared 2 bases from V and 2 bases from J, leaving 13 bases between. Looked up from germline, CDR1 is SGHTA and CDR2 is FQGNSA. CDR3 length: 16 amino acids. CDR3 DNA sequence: TGTGCCAGCAGCTTACGGACTCTCGGAGCCTACAATGAGCAGTTCTTC. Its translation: CASSLRTLGAYNEQFF.

The chain's CDR3 is CSANSGSSHSYNEQFF. The CDR3 nucleotides are TGCAGTGCTAACAGCGGATCCTCTCACTCCTACAATGAGCAGTTCTTC. The V call is TRBV20-1, the J call TRBJ2-1; a possible D gene is TRBD2 (5 bases). Per germline, CDR1 DFQATT and CDR2 SNEGSKA (reference sequence). V shed 4 bases and J shed 0 bases, with 16 bases lying between them. The CDR3 consists of 16 residues.